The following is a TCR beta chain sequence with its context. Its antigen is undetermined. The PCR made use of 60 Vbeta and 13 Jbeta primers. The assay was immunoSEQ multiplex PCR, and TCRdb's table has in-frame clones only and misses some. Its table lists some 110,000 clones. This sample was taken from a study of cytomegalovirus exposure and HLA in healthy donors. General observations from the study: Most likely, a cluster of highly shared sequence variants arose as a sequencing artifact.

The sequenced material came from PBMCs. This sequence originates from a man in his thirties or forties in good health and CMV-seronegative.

Here the CDR3 reads CASSFAGDEQFF. CDR3 in DNA: TGTGCCAGCAGCTTCGCGGGGGATGAGCAGTTCTTC. This sequence joins TRBV5-4 and TRBJ2-1; TRBD2 aligns across 7 bases. The J segment lost 8 bases and the V segment lost 2 bases, leaving 1 base of the junction unmatched. This CDR3 region has 12 residues. The germline gives CDR1 SGHNT, CDR2 YYREEE (reference sequence). The complete variable domain, with remaining parts taken from reference TRBV5-4 and TRBJ2-1, reads ETGVTQSPTHLIKTRGQQVTLRCSSQSGHNTVSWYQQALGQGPQFIFQYYREEENGRGNFPPRFSGLQFPNYSSELNVNALELDDSALYLCASSFAGDEQFFGPGTRLTVL.